This entry lists 22 T cell receptor beta chains sequenced from one sample in a study of cytomegalovirus exposure and HLA in healthy donors. The PCR ran on 60 Vbeta and 13 Jbeta primers. The repertoire was sequenced with immunoSEQ multiplex PCR; TCRdb's copy has only in-frame clones and lacks some. Of about 130,000 clones in the sample, roughly 80% are singletons; the top ten hold 3% to 4%. Sample: PBMCs. The receptors stem from a male donor in good health and CMV-seronegative.

The CDR3 nucleotides are TGTGCCAGCAGACGCGACAATACCTACAATGAGCAGTTCTTC. Protein sequence: CASRRDNTYNEQFF. The rearrangement uses TRBV27 and TRBJ2-1, with D unresolved. Germline CDR1 MNHEY, CDR2 SMNVEV (reference sequence). Trimming pared 6 bases from V and 2 bases from J, leaving 11 bases between. CDR3 length equals 14 residues.

Worth noting for this clone: A junction boundary mismatches the germline segment, possibly from a read error. This chain links TRBV11-2 with TRBJ2-4, with a possible D match to TRBD1 (6 bases). CDR1 is SGHAT, CDR2 FQNNGV, per germline. The CDR3 extends over 17 amino acids. CDR3 DNA: TGTGCCAGCAGCTTAAGATCTTATCGGGACACCCAAAACAGTCAGTACTTC. Its translation: CASSLRSYRDTQNSQYF.

J is TRBJ2-2 and V is TRBV4-1; tentatively, D is TRBD1 (6 bases). CDR1 and CDR2 (germline): MGHRA, YSYEKL. The CDR3 loop spans 17 amino acids. The V and J ends lost 1 base and 4 bases respectively, with 16 bases between them. Here the CDR3 DNA reads TGCGCCAGCAGCCAAGTTCTGGCAGGGGTTTTCACCGGGGAGCTGTTTTTT. Residues: CASSQVLAGVFTGELFF.

This clone was observed once. The chain couples TRBV9 to TRBJ2-1; D may be TRBD2 (6 bases). The CDR3 consists of 15 residues. CDR1 is SGDLS, CDR2 YYNGEE, per germline. V shed 0 bases and J shed 5 bases, with 12 bases lying between them. The CDR3 nucleotides are TGTGCCAGCAGCGTAGTGGGTTCGGGAGACAATGAGCAGTTCTTC. Amino acid sequence: CASSVVGSGDNEQFF.

The J gene is TRBJ2-3, the V gene TRBV19, with D perhaps TRBD2 (6 bases). This CDR3 region has 15 residues. Germline assignment: CDR1 LNHDA and CDR2 SQIVND (reference sequence). V dropped 7 bases and J dropped 3 bases, with 17 bases sitting between them. The CDR3 loop is CASTSPGGPTDTQYF. The CDR3 region has the DNA TGTGCCAGTACCTCCCCCGGGGGACCAACAGATACGCAGTATTTT.

This clone has only a few counts. The rearrangement uses TRBV18 and TRBJ1-1; a possible D gene is TRBD1 (5 bases). V was shortened by 2 bases and J by 2 bases, with 15 bases between the two germline ends. From germline, CDR1 is KGHSH and CDR2 LQKENI. The CDR3 consists of 16 residues. CDR3 sequence: CASSPSRDYYNTEAFF. CDR3 sequence (DNA): TGTGCCAGCTCACCATCCCGGGACTACTACAACACTGAAGCTTTCTTT.

This rearrangement joins TRBV5-6 to TRBJ1-5; D may be TRBD1 (5 bases). Germline CDR1 SGHDT, CDR2 YYEEEE. This CDR3 has 15 amino acids. With 2 bases removed from V and 6 bases from J, the gap between germline ends came to 15 bases. CDR3 bases: TGTGCCAGCAGCTTTTTTGGGGCGGCTAGTCAGCCCCAGCATTTT. It translates to CASSFFGAASQPQHF.

This clone was picked up one time. The V gene is TRBV2, the J gene TRBJ1-4; TRBD1 aligns across 8 bases. The CDR3 has 19 residues. V lost 4 bases and J lost 0; bases outside the gene matches: 13. In germline, CDR1 is SNHLY, CDR2 FYNNEI. The CDR3 loop is CASSGGTGGLHATNEKLFF. In nucleotides, the CDR3 is TGTGCCAGCAGTGGAGGGACAGGCGGCCTACATGCAACTAATGAAAAACTGTTTTTT.

This chain uses TRBV5-6 with TRBJ2-7; a possible D gene is TRBD2 (5 bases). This CDR3 has 13 amino acids. Trimming pared 1 base from V and 6 bases from J, leaving 11 bases between. Germline V lookup: CDR1 SGHDT, CDR2 YYEEEE. The CDR3 region has the DNA TGTGCCAGCAGCTTGAGGACTCCACCCGAGCAGTACTTC. Protein sequence: CASSLRTPPEQYF.

The rearrangement links TRBV6-6 to TRBJ2-7, with 7 positions matching TRBD1. With V trimmed by 1 base and J by 4 bases, 7 bases remained unmatched. CDR1 and CDR2 (germline): MNHNY, SVGAGI (reference sequence). The CDR3 is 15 residues long. CDR3 in amino acids: CASSYLSGTEYEQYF. CDR3 DNA: TGTGCCAGCAGTTACTTATCCGGGACAGAGTACGAGCAGTACTTC.

The genes are TRBV19 and TRBJ1-3; D may be TRBD1 (5 bases). CDR1 LNHDA and CDR2 SQIVND come from the germline V gene (reference sequence). The CDR3 loop spans 17 amino acids. Trimming cost V 6 bases and J 4 bases, with 22 bases left between them. This CDR3 is CASSPKPGWRFGNTIYF. CDR3 coding DNA: TGTGCCAGTAGCCCTAAGCCAGGGTGGCGTTTCGGAAACACCATATATTTT.

The chain joins TRBV19 to TRBJ2-5, with 7 bases matching TRBD1. From germline, CDR1 is LNHDA and CDR2 SQIVND (reference sequence). The CDR3 has 17 amino acids. Trimming took 2 bases from V and 5 from J; bases not matched to a gene: 14. This chain's CDR3 is CASSISRGQSLRETQYF. The DNA for the CDR3 is TGTGCCAGTAGTATAAGTAGGGGACAGAGCCTCCGGGAGACCCAGTACTTC. The whole variable domain, filled in from reference TRBV19 and TRBJ2-5, reads DGGITQSPKYLFRKEGQNVTLSCEQNLNHDAMYWYRQDPGQGLRLIYYSQIVNDFQKGDIAEGYSVSREKKESFPLTVTSAQKNPTAFYLCASSISRGQSLRETQYFGPGTRLLVL.

The sample holds a few counts of this clone. This sequence joins TRBV19 and TRBJ2-4; TRBD2 agrees at 8 bases. With V trimmed by 4 bases and J by 0 bases, 14 bases remained unmatched. This CDR3 contains 19 residues. Germline V gene lookup returns CDR1 LNHDA and CDR2 SQIVND (reference sequence). CDR3 nucleotides: TGTGCCAGTAGTACCCCCTTTACGGGGGGGTCCCAAGCCAAAAACATTCAGTACTTC. It encodes CASSTPFTGGSQAKNIQYF.

The genes are TRBV7-8 and TRBJ2-7; maybe TRBD2 (6 bases). CDR3 length: 15 residues. Germline assignment: CDR1 SGHVS and CDR2 FQNEAQ. Between the trimmed V and J ends, which lost 5 bases and 0 bases, there was a span of 14 bases. The CDR3, as DNA: TGTGCCAGCAGCCCCCGGGCGGGAAGCTCCTACGAGCAGTACTTC. Its protein product is CASSPRAGSSYEQYF.

This chain connects TRBV5-1 to TRBJ1-1, with a weak D call TRBD1 (6 bases). CDR3 length: 15 residues. Trimming took off 0 bases at V and 3 bases at J, with 12 bases between the two ends. The germline gives CDR1 SGHRS, CDR2 YFSETQ. CDR3 sequence reads: CASSLVRGADTEAFF. The CDR3 DNA is TGCGCCAGCAGCTTGGTCAGGGGCGCGGACACTGAAGCTTTCTTT.

This clone was observed a single time. V is TRBV6-1 and J is TRBJ2-2, with D hard to call. V gave up 0 bases and J gave up 7 bases, with 6 bases separating them. CDR3 length equals 13 residues. CDR1 is MNHNS, CDR2 SASEGT, per germline. This CDR3 is CASSEATHGELFF. CDR3 nucleotide sequence: TGTGCCAGCAGTGAAGCGACACACGGGGAGCTGTTTTTT.

The genes are TRBV28 and TRBJ1-1; D is perhaps TRBD1 (5 bases). The germline CDR1 and CDR2 sequences are MDHEN and SYDVKM. Trimming removed 5 bases from V and 0 bases from J, with 10 bases in between. This CDR3 is 14 amino acids long. The CDR3 is CASSPWTMNTEAFF. The CDR3 DNA reads TGTGCCAGCAGTCCTTGGACAATGAACACTGAAGCTTTCTTT.

V and J are TRBV5-1 and TRBJ1-1; D is unclear. Per germline, CDR1 SGHRS and CDR2 YFSETQ. The CDR3 has 14 amino acids. The V end was cut by 0 bases, the J end by 1 base, with 7 bases between. The CDR3 coding sequence is TGCGCCAGCAGCTTGGATGGGCCGAACACTGAAGCTTTCTTT. Its translation: CASSLDGPNTEAFF.

This chain connects TRBV6-5 to TRBJ1-4; perhaps TRBD1 as D (6 bases). V was pared by 5 bases and J by 16 bases, with 23 bases between. The CDR3 extends over 14 amino acids. Germline V gives CDR1 MNHEY, CDR2 SVGAGI. CDR3 in DNA: TGTGCCAGCAGTCCCCGAGGCAGGGGCGCAGGAACGTTTTTT. It yields the protein CASSPRGRGAGTFF.

This clone was found once. The genes are TRBV30 and TRBJ2-1, with D possibly being TRBD2 (6 bases). Trimming took off 4 bases at V and 2 bases at J, with 18 bases between the two ends. From germline, CDR1 is GTSNPN and CDR2 SVGIG (reference sequence). This CDR3 is 16 amino acids long. CDR3 in amino acids: CAWTVGLEGTYNEQFF. Here the CDR3 DNA reads TGTGCCTGGACGGTGGGGCTGGAGGGGACCTACAATGAGCAGTTCTTC.

The genes are TRBV28 and TRBJ2-1; 8 bases are shared with TRBD1. The CDR3 is 16 amino acids. Germline values: CDR1 MDHEN, CDR2 SYDVKM. Trimming cost V 4 bases and J 3 bases; bases outside gene matches: 8. CDR3 in DNA: TGTGCCAGCAGTTCCCGCTTCAGGGGGCACTACAATGAGCAGTTCTTC. This codes for CASSSRFRGHYNEQFF.

The gene calls are TRBV7-9 and TRBJ2-3; 13 bases agree with TRBD2. Germline values: CDR1 SEHNR, CDR2 FQNEAQ (reference sequence). The CDR3 totals 19 residues. V shed 2 bases and J 2 bases; nucleotides not matched to a gene: 10. The CDR3 here is CASSLKGTSGDGNTDTQYF. Written as DNA, the CDR3 is TGTGCCAGCAGCTTAAAAGGGACTAGCGGGGACGGTAACACAGATACGCAGTATTTT.